These 19 T cell receptor beta chains were sequenced from one sample in a study of blood T cells in healthy people across ages. Together with a sample-barcoded 5' primer, a J-beta primer mix was included in a second PCR lasting about 7 to 12 cycles. TCRdb passed the 5' RACE reads through MiXCR, listing each CDR3 protein once. The sample has under 1,100,000 distinct CDR3 sequences, 25% seen once. These data were likewise used in another study, on T cells of mothers and their children.

Sequencing was performed on blood. All receptors come from a girl aged 2 to 9 in good health.

CDR3 sequence (DNA): TGCAGCGTTGGTGAGGATCTCACTGAAGCTTTCTTT. Translating it yields CSVGEDLTEAFF. V gene TRBV29-1 combines with J gene TRBJ1-1, with D unresolved. Per the germline V gene, CDR1 is SQVTM and CDR2 is ANQGSEA. The CDR3 contains 12 residues. Trimming pared 4 bases from V and 4 bases from J, leaving 10 bases between.

The sample holds a few counts of this clonotype. The chain has TRBV20-1 and TRBJ2-7, with D unresolved. CDR3 length: 12 amino acids. Germline CDR1 DFQATT, CDR2 SNEGSKA (reference sequence). The germline V and J ends were trimmed by 4 bases and 0 bases, with 7 bases remaining between them. For the CDR3, the DNA is TGCAGTGCTACCCAAGCCTCCTACGAGCAGTACTTC. This sequence encodes CSATQASYEQYF.

This clonotype was seen a handful of times. The chain uses TRBV20-1 and TRBJ2-7, with TRBD2 as a possible D gene (5 bases). V was trimmed by 2 bases and J by 3 bases, leaving 14 bases between them. CDR3 size: 14 residues. Germline assignment: CDR1 DFQATT and CDR2 SNEGSKA (reference sequence). CDR3 region: CSARPLRDHYEQYF. The CDR3 region has the DNA TGCAGTGCTAGACCCCTGAGGGATCACTACGAGCAGTACTTC.

The rearrangement uses TRBV20-1 and TRBJ2-5; D remains unclear. This CDR3 contains 14 residues. Trimming shortened V by 5 bases and J by 3 bases, and 16 bases separated the two germline ends. Germline V gene sequence: CDR1 DFQATT, CDR2 SNEGSKA (reference sequence). The CDR3 loop is CSAGKMDWKETQYF. In nucleotides, the CDR3 is TGCAGTGCTGGAAAAATGGATTGGAAAGAGACCCAGTACTTC.

This clonotype has a handful of counts. One end of the junction fails to match germline, which may point to a read error. This rearrangement joins TRBV12-3 or TRBV12-4 to TRBJ2-5; the D gene could be TRBD1 or TRBD2 (5 bases each). CDR3 length: 14 residues. The CDR3 DNA is TGTGCCAGTAGTTACGGGACGGCTCAAGAGACCCAGTACTTC. Translated, it gives CASSYGTAQETQYF.

Worth noting for this clonotype: At one end, the junction sequence differs from germline, possibly due to a read error. This chain links TRBV7-9 with TRBJ2-7; TRBD2 is a possible D gene (6 bases). The CDR3 is 17 residues long. CDR1 and CDR2 from the germline V gene are SEHNR and FQNEAQ (reference sequence). For the CDR3, the DNA is TGCGCCAGCAGCCCTTCACTCGGCGGGGAATACTCCTACGAGCAGTACTTC. Translated, it gives CASSPSLGGEYSYEQYF.

For this clonotype: A much larger clone differs by one base, so this may be a read error. The J gene is TRBJ2-6, the V gene TRBV11-2, with D unclear. The CDR3 runs 13 residues. In germline, CDR1 is SGHAT, CDR2 FQNNGV. Trimming stripped 7 bases from V and 0 bases from J, with 4 bases between. The CDR3 DNA sequence: TGTGCCAGCAAACTCTCTGGGGCCAACGTCCTGACTTTC. It codes for CASKLSGANVLTF.

The V gene is TRBV29-1, the J gene TRBJ2-3; D unclear. This CDR3 has 10 amino acids. The germline CDR1 and CDR2 sequences are SQVTM and ANQGSEA. Trimming left V 8 bases short and J 2 bases short, with 5 bases between. The CDR3 region has the DNA TGCAGCTCTGACACAGATACGCAGTATTTT. This gives the protein CSSDTDTQYF.

This clonotype was detected a few times. The rearrangement links TRBV20-1 to TRBJ2-7, with a tentative D call TRBD2 (6 bases). CDR1 DFQATT and CDR2 SNEGSKA come from the germline V gene (reference sequence). V lost 5 bases and J lost 5, with 13 bases in between. CDR3 size: 12 residues. CDR3 loop: CSAPGSYDEQYF. Here the CDR3 DNA reads TGCAGTGCTCCCGGGAGTTACGACGAGCAGTACTTC.

In this sample, this clonotype turned up once. The chain is built from TRBV27 and TRBJ2-1, with a possible D match to TRBD1 (6 bases). V lost 5 bases, J lost 10 bases, and 15 bases lay in between. CDR1 and CDR2 from the germline V gene are MNHEY and SMNVEV (reference sequence). CDR3 length: 13 amino acids. The CDR3 region has the DNA TGTGCCAGCAGTACCAGGGGATTTAAGGAGCAGTTCTTC. Translated, it gives CASSTRGFKEQFF.

V and J are TRBV24-1 and TRBJ2-1; 11 bases align to TRBD2. The J segment lost 8 bases and the V segment lost 4 bases, leaving 9 bases of the junction unmatched. Per the germline V gene, CDR1 is KGHDR and CDR2 is SFDVKD. CDR3 length equals 16 residues. The CDR3 sequence is CATSDIASGRSDEQFF. The CDR3 DNA follows: TGTGCCACCAGTGACATAGCTAGCGGGAGGTCGGATGAGCAGTTCTTC.

Points on this clonotype: One junction end disagrees with the germline gene, perhaps due to a read error. The V call is TRBV4-2, the J call TRBJ2-7, with 7 bases fitting TRBD1. Germline assignment: CDR1 LGHNA and CDR2 YNFKEQ. The CDR3 totals 15 residues. The CDR3 spells CASSQEGQYSYEQHF. The CDR3 nucleotides are TGTGCCAGCAGCCAAGAGGGACAGTACTCCTACGAGCAGCACTTC.

The chain recombines TRBV7-2 with TRBJ1-5; no definite D call. The length of the CDR3 is 15 residues. Germline CDR1 reads SGHTA; CDR2 reads FQGNSA. V lost 5 bases and J 7 bases, leaving 18 bases between the germline ends. CDR3 residues: CASSPSVAAGQPQHF. The CDR3 nucleotides read TGTGCCAGCAGCCCTAGCGTAGCCGCGGGACAGCCCCAGCATTTT.

V usage is TRBV6-1 and J usage is TRBJ2-2; D not certain. V shed 6 bases and J shed 7 bases, with 9 bases lying between them. The length of the CDR3 is 12 residues. Germline CDR1 is MNHNS and CDR2 is SASEGT. The CDR3 protein is CASRGSFGELFF. Written as DNA, the CDR3 is TGTGCCAGCAGGGGGTCCTTCGGGGAGCTGTTTTTT.

This clonotype was observed a handful of times. V is TRBV7-3 and J is TRBJ2-5; 8 nucleotides match TRBD1. V trimming: 3 bases; J trimming: 5 bases; junction bases outside the gene matches: 8. The V gene's germline CDR1 is SGHTA and CDR2 FQGTGA. CDR3 length equals 15 residues. CDR3 DNA sequence: TGTGCCAGCAGCTTCGGACAGGGAGGAAGGGAGACCCAGTACTTC. The encoded protein is CASSFGQGGRETQYF.

The chain carries TRBV27 and TRBJ1-4, with D possibly being TRBD1 (5 bases). Germline assignment: CDR1 MNHEY and CDR2 SMNVEV (reference sequence). V lost 6 bases and J 4 bases, leaving 36 bases between the germline ends. The CDR3 contains 22 residues. Here the CDR3 DNA reads TGTGCCAGCAGCCCTGAAGGGGAGGCCACCTACCTAACACGAATCGTTAATGAAAAACTGTTTTTT. Its translation is CASSPEGEATYLTRIVNEKLFF.

This clonotype was counted between two and nine times. The chain has TRBV2 and TRBJ2-3, with 7 positions matching TRBD2. The J segment lost 4 bases and the V segment lost 7 bases, leaving 5 bases of the junction unmatched. This CDR3 is 13 amino acids long. Germline-derived CDR1 and CDR2 are SNHLY and FYNNEI. CDR3 nucleotides: TGTGCCAGCAAACGACTAGCAGCAGATACGCAGTATTTT. Encoded protein: CASKRLAADTQYF.

This clonotype has more than one count but fewer than ten. This chain links TRBV25-1 with TRBJ1-4, with a tentative D call TRBD1 (5 bases). The CDR3 spans 15 residues. The germline CDR1 and CDR2 sequences are MGHDK and SYGVNS. V lost 7 bases to trimming and J lost 8 bases, with 20 bases between them. CDR3 residues: CASTRTGGSGEKLFF. The DNA of the CDR3 is TGTGCCAGCACCAGGACCGGGGGTTCGGGAGAAAAACTGTTTTTT. Full variable domain (outside the CDR3, taken from reference TRBV25-1 and TRBJ1-4): EADIYQTPRYLVIGTGKKITLECSQTMGHDKMYWYQQDPGMELHLIHYSYGVNSTEKGDLSSESTVSRIRTEHFPLTLESARPSHTSQYLCASTRTGGSGEKLFFGSGTQLSVL.

This clonotype has only a few counts. This chain uses TRBV7-2 with TRBJ1-4; 7 nucleotides line up with TRBD1. The germline gives CDR1 SGHTA, CDR2 FQGNSA. Trimming removed 11 bases from V and 8 bases from J; junction bases left unmatched: 17. The CDR3 length is 15 residues. Written as DNA, the CDR3 is TGTGCCCCTGACAGGGAGACTAGGCTTAGGGAAAAACTGTTTTTT. The encoded protein is CAPDRETRLREKLFF.